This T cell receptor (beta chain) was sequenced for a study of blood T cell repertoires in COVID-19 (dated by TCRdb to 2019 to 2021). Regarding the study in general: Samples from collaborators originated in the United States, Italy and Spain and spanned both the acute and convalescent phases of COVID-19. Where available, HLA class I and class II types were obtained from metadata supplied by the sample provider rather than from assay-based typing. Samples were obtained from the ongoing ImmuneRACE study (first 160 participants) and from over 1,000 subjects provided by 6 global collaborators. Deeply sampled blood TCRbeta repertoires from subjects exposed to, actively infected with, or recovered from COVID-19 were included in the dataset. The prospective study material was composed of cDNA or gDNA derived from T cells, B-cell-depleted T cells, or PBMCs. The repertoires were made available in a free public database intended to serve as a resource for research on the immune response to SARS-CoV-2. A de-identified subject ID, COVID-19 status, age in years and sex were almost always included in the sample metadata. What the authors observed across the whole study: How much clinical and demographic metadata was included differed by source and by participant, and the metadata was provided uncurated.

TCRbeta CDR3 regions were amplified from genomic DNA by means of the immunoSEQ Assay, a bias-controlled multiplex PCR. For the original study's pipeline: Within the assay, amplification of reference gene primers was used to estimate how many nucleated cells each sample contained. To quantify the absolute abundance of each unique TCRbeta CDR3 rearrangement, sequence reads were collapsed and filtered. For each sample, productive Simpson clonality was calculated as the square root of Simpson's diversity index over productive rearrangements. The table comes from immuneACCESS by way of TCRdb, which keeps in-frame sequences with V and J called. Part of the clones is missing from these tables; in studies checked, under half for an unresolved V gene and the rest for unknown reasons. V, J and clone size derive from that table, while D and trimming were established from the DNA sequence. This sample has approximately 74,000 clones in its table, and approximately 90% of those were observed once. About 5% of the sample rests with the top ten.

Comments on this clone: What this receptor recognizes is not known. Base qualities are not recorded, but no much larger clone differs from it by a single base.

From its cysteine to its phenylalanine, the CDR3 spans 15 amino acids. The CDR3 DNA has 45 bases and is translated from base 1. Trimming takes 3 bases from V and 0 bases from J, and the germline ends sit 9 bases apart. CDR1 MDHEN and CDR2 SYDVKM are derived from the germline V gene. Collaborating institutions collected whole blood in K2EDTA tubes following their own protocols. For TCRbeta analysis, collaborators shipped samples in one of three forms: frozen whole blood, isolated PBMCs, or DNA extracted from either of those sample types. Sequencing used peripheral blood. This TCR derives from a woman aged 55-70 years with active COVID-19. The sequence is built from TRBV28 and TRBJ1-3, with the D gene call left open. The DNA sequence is TGTGCCAGCAGTTTTAATAGTAACTCTGGAAACACCATATATTTT. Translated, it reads CASSFNSNSGNTIYF.